The 29 T cell receptor beta chains presented below share a single source sample, sequenced in a study of blood T cells in healthy people across ages. The second PCR ran roughly 7 to 11 cycles with a sample-barcoded 5' primer and J-beta primers. Each CDR3 protein gets one entry after TCRdb re-called the 5' RACE reads with MiXCR. The top ten hold less than 5% of the sample, which has approximately 1.5 million distinct CDR3 sequences, 35% to 45% seen once. The sequenced sample consisted of blood. The receptor source for this set is a woman in her late teens or twenties in good health.

V and J are TRBV20-1 and TRBJ2-3, with a weak D call TRBD2 (5 bases). This CDR3 has 15 amino acids. Trimming stripped 0 bases from V and 2 bases from J, with 12 bases between. The germline CDR1 and CDR2 sequences are DFQATT and SNEGSKA (reference sequence). The CDR3 sequence: CSARDLSDYTDTQYF. The DNA of the CDR3 is TGCAGTGCTAGAGATCTGAGCGACTACACAGATACGCAGTATTTT.

The chain carries TRBV24-1 and TRBJ2-7; D remains ambiguous. Trimming cost V 6 bases and J 8 bases, with 16 bases left between them. Germline V gene sequence: CDR1 KGHDR, CDR2 SFDVKD. The CDR3 consists of 13 residues. The CDR3 bases are TGTGCCACCAGTCATGGACGAACCGACAAGCAGTACTTC. Translation: CATSHGRTDKQYF.

The chain has TRBV21-1 and TRBJ2-3; the table's D call, TRBD1, has no DNA check behind it. TRBV21-1 represents a pseudogene. The length of the CDR3 is 14 residues. The CDR3 bases are TGTGCCAGCAGCGCCAGGGTTGGTTGGGATACGCAGTATTTT. Protein: CASSARVGWDTQYF.

The sample holds one count of this clonotype. This may come from a read error, since a much larger clone is one base off. This chain links TRBV10-3 with TRBJ2-7; 10 bases match TRBD2. V lost 6 bases and J lost 7; bases outside the gene matches: 18. There are 17 residues in the CDR3. Per the germline V gene, CDR1 is ENHRY and CDR2 is SYGVKD. CDR3 sequence (DNA): TGTGCCATCAGACACCCAACTAGCGGGGAAACCTACAATGAGCAGTACTTC. It is translated as CAIRHPTSGETYNEQYF.

The J gene is TRBJ2-2, the V gene TRBV7-9; 7 bases fit TRBD1. This CDR3 is 15 amino acids long. V lost 4 bases and J lost 4; bases outside the gene matches: 6. Germline V CDR1 and CDR2: SEHNR, FQNEAQ (reference sequence). The CDR3 bases are TGTGCCAGCAGCTCACCGGGACAGCGCACCGGGGAGCTGTTTTTT. It translates to CASSSPGQRTGELFF.

There are a few counts of this clonotype. The chain recombines TRBV4-1 with TRBJ1-1; possible D gene TRBD1, 5 bases. Germline V gene data show CDR1 as MGHRA and CDR2 as YSYEKL. The CDR3 consists of 15 residues. V lost 2 bases and J lost 3, with 13 bases in between. The CDR3 DNA sequence: TGCGCCAGCAGCCAACCCCCGGGGGGGGACACTGAAGCTTTCTTT. It codes for CASSQPPGGDTEAFF.

The rearrangement uses TRBV10-3 and TRBJ2-1; the D gene is possibly TRBD2 (5 bases). Germline CDR1 and CDR2: ENHRY and SYGVKD. This CDR3 is built from 13 residues. V lost 6 bases and J lost 6, with 12 bases in between. The CDR3 bases are TGTGCCATCAGAAGGACTGCCGGCAATGAGCAGTTCTTC. It specifies CAIRRTAGNEQFF.

In this sample, this clonotype turned up a few times. The chain joins TRBV27 to TRBJ1-6; perhaps TRBD1 as D (5 bases). The CDR3 runs 14 residues. Deletions cut 0 bases from V and 11 bases from J, with 11 bases between. CDR1 is MNHEY, CDR2 SMNVEV, per germline (reference sequence). CDR3 nucleotides: TGTGCCAGCAGTTTATCAGCAGGGTGGCCACCCCTCCACTTT. This translates into CASSLSAGWPPLHF.

This sequence joins TRBV29-1 and TRBJ2-1; 10 bases map to TRBD2. The CDR3 runs 14 residues. In germline, CDR1 is SQVTM, CDR2 ANQGSEA. Trimming at V came to 2 bases and at J to 7 bases, leaving 5 bases not matched to a gene. This CDR3 reads CSVEPSGRRNEQFF. In DNA form, the CDR3 reads TGCAGCGTTGAACCTAGCGGGAGAAGGAATGAGCAGTTCTTC.

This sequence joins TRBV20-1 and TRBJ1-2; D not certain. This CDR3 region has 11 residues. CDR1 and CDR2 from the germline V gene are DFQATT and SNEGSKA (reference sequence). Between the trimmed V and J ends, which lost 4 bases and 8 bases, there was a span of 11 bases. CDR3: CSATGVRGYTF. The CDR3 DNA is TGCAGTGCTACGGGAGTTCGGGGCTACACCTTC.

This clonotype appeared a few times. The chain recombines TRBV4-3 with TRBJ2-5, with a tentative D call TRBD2 (7 bases). Trimming stripped 5 bases from V and 5 bases from J, with 15 bases between. Germline lookup yields CDR1 LGHNA and CDR2 YSLEER. This CDR3 has 14 residues. CDR3 in amino acids: CASSIRGASETQYF. For the CDR3, the DNA is TGCGCCAGCAGCATTCGGGGGGCGTCTGAGACCCAGTACTTC.

This sequence joins TRBV6-2 or TRBV6-3 and TRBJ2-5, with D uncertain. V lost 2 bases to trimming and J lost 2 bases, with 9 bases between them. The CDR3 totals 14 residues. The V gene's germline CDR1 is MNHEY and CDR2 SVGEGT. In DNA form, the CDR3 reads TGTGCCAGCAGTTACCCTCAACCACAAGAGACCCAGTACTTC. Its protein is CASSYPQPQETQYF.

The CDR3 sequence is CASSLEILAPNEQFF. CDR3 in DNA: TGTGCCAGCAGCTTAGAGATACTAGCGCCCAATGAGCAGTTCTTC. The chain combines TRBV7-2 with TRBJ2-1; TRBD2 agrees at 7 bases. In germline, CDR1 is SGHTA, CDR2 FQGNSA. This CDR3 region has 15 residues. The trim removed 1 base at V and 6 bases at J, leaving 6 bases unmatched. The complete variable domain, with remaining parts taken from reference TRBV7-2 and TRBJ2-1, reads GAGVSQSPSNKVTEKGKDVELRCDPISGHTALYWYRQSLGQGLEFLIYFQGNSAPDKSGLPSDRFSAERTGGSVSTLTIQRTQQEDSAVYLCASSLEILAPNEQFFGPGTRLTVL.

The chain recombines TRBV7-2 with TRBJ2-3; 11 bases match TRBD2. The V and J ends lost 4 bases and 0 bases, in that order; junction bases with no gene match: 3. The CDR3 is made up of 16 amino acids. Germline V gene sequence: CDR1 SGHTA, CDR2 FQGNSA. CDR3 DNA: TGTGCCAGCAGCTGGACTAGCGGGTATAGCACAGATACGCAGTATTTT. The encoded protein is CASSWTSGYSTDTQYF. The whole variable domain, filled in from reference TRBV7-2 and TRBJ2-3, reads GAGVSQSPSNKVTEKGKDVELRCDPISGHTALYWYRQSLGQGLEFLIYFQGNSAPDKSGLPSDRFSAERTGGSVSTLTIQRTQQEDSAVYLCASSWTSGYSTDTQYFGPGTRLTVL.

This clonotype came up a few times. The chain couples TRBV2 to TRBJ2-3; 7 bases are a match to TRBD1. The CDR3 spans 15 residues. In germline, CDR1 is SNHLY, CDR2 FYNNEI. Trimming removed 7 bases from V and 12 bases from J; junction bases left unmatched: 19. CDR3 sequence reads: CASTQTGTVVTDQYF. In nucleotides, the CDR3 is TGTGCCAGCACCCAAACCGGGACAGTCGTCACTGATCAGTATTTT.

This clonotype came up a few times. The chain recombines TRBV29-1 with TRBJ2-7; D is perhaps TRBD1 or TRBD2 (6 bases each). The CDR3 is made up of 13 amino acids. V lost 6 bases to trimming and J lost 0 bases, with 12 bases between them. The germline gives CDR1 SQVTM, CDR2 ANQGSEA. The DNA of the CDR3 is TGCAGCGTCGGCAGGGGACTCTCCTACGAGCAGTACTTC. Its protein is CSVGRGLSYEQYF.

The rearrangement links TRBV3-1 to TRBJ2-7; maybe TRBD1 (5 bases). V lost 7 bases and J 0 bases, leaving 13 bases between the germline ends. Germline-derived CDR1 and CDR2 are LGHDT and YNNKEL (reference sequence). This CDR3 has 14 amino acids. CDR3 sequence: CASNFLRGSYEQYF. The CDR3 DNA reads as TGTGCCAGCAACTTTCTTAGGGGCTCCTACGAGCAGTACTTC.

This chain links TRBV29-1 with TRBJ1-1; D is unresolved. The CDR3 sequence is 13 residues long. The germline V and J ends were trimmed by 5 bases and 3 bases, with 13 bases remaining between them. Germline V lookup: CDR1 SQVTM, CDR2 ANQGSEA. CDR3 bases: TGCAGCGTTAAAAAAGGGAGAGACACTGAAGCTTTCTTT. This gives the protein CSVKKGRDTEAFF.

The chain recombines TRBV29-1 with TRBJ2-5, with D tentatively TRBD1 or TRBD2 (5 bases each). Trimming shortened V by 6 bases and J by 5 bases, and 13 bases separated the two germline ends. Germline loops: CDR1 SQVTM, CDR2 ANQGSEA. This CDR3 spans 12 amino acids. The CDR3 is CSVARDEETQYF. The CDR3 DNA sequence: TGCAGCGTCGCGAGGGACGAGGAGACCCAGTACTTC.

The chain's CDR3 is CSRTGGQQETQYF. The CDR3 nucleotides are TGCAGTAGGACAGGGGGCCAGCAAGAGACCCAGTACTTC. The V call is TRBV20-1, the J call TRBJ2-5, with 11 positions matching TRBD1. The J segment lost 2 bases and the V segment lost 8 bases, leaving 4 bases of the junction unmatched. The CDR3 contains 13 residues. CDR1 is DFQATT, CDR2 SNEGSKA, per germline (reference sequence).

The V call is TRBV4-2, the J call TRBJ2-5, with 16 bases fitting TRBD2. Germline V gives CDR1 LGHNA, CDR2 YNFKEQ. J gave up 5 bases and V 4 bases, and 7 bases lay outside the gene matches. CDR3 length equals 17 residues. CDR3 amino acids: CASSPGTSGRAEETQYF. In DNA form, the CDR3 reads TGTGCCAGCAGCCCTGGGACTAGCGGGAGGGCCGAGGAGACCCAGTACTTC.

This clonotype showed up just a few times. The chain has TRBV6-1 and TRBJ1-2; D gene ambiguous. V was pared by 2 bases and J by 8 bases, with 15 bases between. The CDR3 sequence is 14 residues long. CDR1 MNHNS and CDR2 SASEGT come from the germline V gene. In DNA, the CDR3 is TGTGCCAGCAGTGAACCCCCAACTCTACGGGGCTACACCTTC. This gives the protein CASSEPPTLRGYTF.

This sequence joins TRBV7-2 and TRBJ2-7; 9 bases map to TRBD1. Trimming cost V 0 bases and J 4 bases; bases outside gene matches: 4. CDR1 and CDR2 from the germline V gene are SGHTA and FQGNSA. This CDR3 is built from 15 residues. For the CDR3, the DNA is TGTGCCAGCAGCTTAGCCGGACAGGGGTGGTACGAGCAGTACTTC. As protein: CASSLAGQGWYEQYF.

In its sample, this clonotype was seen a few times. This chain uses TRBV4-1 with TRBJ1-1; D is undetermined. The germline gives CDR1 MGHRA, CDR2 YSYEKL. This CDR3 region has 13 residues. V shed 5 bases and J shed 6 bases, with 13 bases lying between them. Here the CDR3 DNA reads TGCGCCAGCAGCTCCCAGGCGGCAGCTGAAGCTTTCTTT. Its translation: CASSSQAAAEAFF.

The rearrangement joins TRBV15 to TRBJ2-5; D gene uncertain. Trimming cost V 4 bases and J 11 bases, with 20 bases left between them. CDR3 length equals 14 residues. Germline V lookup: CDR1 LNHNV, CDR2 YYDKDF (reference sequence). In DNA, the CDR3 is TGTGCCACCAGCATGACAAGGCAGGTCAATGAGCAGTACTTC. It yields the protein CATSMTRQVNEQYF.

The chain carries TRBV6-2 or TRBV6-3 and TRBJ2-2, with unresolved D. Between the trimmed V and J ends, which lost 5 bases and 3 bases, there was a span of 10 bases. Germline CDR1 and CDR2: MNHEY and SVGEGT. CDR3 length equals 14 residues. The CDR3 DNA reads as TGTGCCAGCAGTCTAATGGGGTACACCGGGGAGCTGTTTTTT. It is translated as CASSLMGYTGELFF.

The V and J genes are TRBV5-1 and TRBJ1-1; no definite D call. The CDR3 loop spans 13 amino acids. CDR1 is SGHRS, CDR2 YFSETQ, per germline. The ends were cut back, 4 bases at V and 5 bases at J, with 12 bases in the middle. CDR3 nucleotide sequence: TGCGCCAGCAGCCAGAGAAGCTCAACTGAAGCTTTCTTT. Protein: CASSQRSSTEAFF.

The rearrangement uses TRBV4-2 and TRBJ2-3; D might be TRBD2 (6 bases). With 7 bases removed from V and 1 base from J, the gap between germline ends came to 9 bases. The CDR3 has 13 residues. The germline gives CDR1 LGHNA, CDR2 YNFKEQ. This CDR3 reads CASNGGGTDTQYF. CDR3 bases: TGTGCCAGCAACGGCGGGGGCACAGATACGCAGTATTTT.

V and J are TRBV2 and TRBJ2-7, with D maybe TRBD1 (5 bases). The CDR3 is 12 residues long. The V gene lost 2 bases and the J gene lost 8 bases, with 10 bases spanning the gap. Germline CDR1 SNHLY, CDR2 FYNNEI. CDR3 region: CASSESQGQQYF. CDR3 DNA: TGTGCCAGCAGTGAATCCCAGGGCCAGCAGTACTTC. The complete variable domain, with remaining parts taken from reference TRBV2 and TRBJ2-7, reads EPEVTQTPSHQVTQMGQEVILRCVPISNHLYFYWYRQILGQKVEFLVSFYNNEISEKSEIFDDQFSVERPDGSNFTLKIRSTKLEDSAMYFCASSESQGQQYFGPGTRLTVT.